Below are 12 T cell receptor beta chains sequenced from a single sample in a study of monozygotic twins with inflammatory bowel disease. TCRdb reprocessed the 5' RACE reads, with one entry per CDR3 protein and no DNA. The table for this sample gives approximately 100,000 distinct CDR3 sequences. Sequencing input: blood. These receptors all come from a human donor with ulcerative colitis or Crohn's disease, or a healthy co-twin of an affected twin (not recorded which).

The chain employs TRBV30 and TRBJ2-7; TCRdb's D gene call, TRBD1, goes unchecked for lack of DNA. CDR3 size: 13 residues. Germline assignment: CDR1 GTSNPN and CDR2 SVGIG (reference sequence). CDR3 protein: CAWSVQGESEQYF.

J is TRBJ1-1 and V is TRBV28. The germline V gene has CDR1 MDHEN and CDR2 SYDVKM. The CDR3 consists of 13 residues. The CDR3 loop is CASSLKMGVEAFF.

The chain carries TRBV7-2 and TRBJ1-5. CDR3 length: 16 residues. Germline lookup yields CDR1 SGHTA and CDR2 FQGNSA. The CDR3 protein is CASSLDRALSNQPQHF. The entire variable domain, with the rest obtained from reference TRBV7-2 and TRBJ1-5, is as follows: GAGVSQSPSNKVTEKGKDVELRCDPISGHTALYWYRQSLGQGLEFLIYFQGNSAPDKSGLPSDRFSAERTGGSVSTLTIQRTQQEDSAVYLCASSLDRALSNQPQHFGDGTRLSIL.

The V gene is TRBV11-2, the J gene TRBJ2-3. The CDR3 length is 12 residues. From germline, CDR1 is SGHAT and CDR2 FQNNGV. The CDR3 sequence is CASSFIGNTQYF.

This chain connects TRBV27 to TRBJ2-7. Germline V CDR1 and CDR2: MNHEY, SMNVEV (reference sequence). CDR3 size: 11 residues. The chain's CDR3 is CASSFWGEQYF.

CDR3 protein: CSVSWGTVQDQPQHF. The gene calls are TRBV20-1 and TRBJ1-5; TCRdb indicates TRBD1, and absent DNA this call remains unverified. The CDR3 totals 15 residues. The germline CDR1 and CDR2 sequences are DFQATT and SNEGSKA (reference sequence).

The chain recombines TRBV20-1 with TRBJ1-1; no DNA is available, so the TRBD1 call from TCRdb remains unchecked. The germline CDR1 and CDR2 sequences are DFQATT and SNEGSKA (reference sequence). The CDR3 loop spans 15 amino acids. CDR3 sequence: CSARLVQGKYPEAFF.

The V call is TRBV5-5, the J call TRBJ1-1; TCRdb names TRBD1, which stays unverified in the absence of DNA. The germline V gene has CDR1 SGHKS and CDR2 YYEKEE (reference sequence). The CDR3 has 13 amino acids. The chain's CDR3 is CASSSTGYTEAFF.

V usage is TRBV7-9 and J usage is TRBJ2-1; TCRdb's D gene call, TRBD2, goes unchecked for lack of DNA. The CDR3 runs 16 residues. CDR1 is SEHNR and CDR2 is FQNEAQ in the germline V gene (reference sequence). The CDR3: CASSPNEGSYYNEQFF. The entire variable domain, with the rest obtained from reference TRBV7-9 and TRBJ2-1, is as follows: DTGVSQNPRHKITKRGQNVTFRCDPISEHNRLYWYRQTLGQGPEFLTYFQNEAQLEKSRLLSDRFSAERPKGSFSTLEIQRTEQGDSAMYLCASSPNEGSYYNEQFFGPGTRLTVL.

V and J are TRBV10-3 and TRBJ2-1; with no DNA, the TCRdb D assignment of TRBD1 cannot be verified. The CDR3 contains 13 residues. The germline CDR1 and CDR2 sequences are ENHRY and SYGVKD. CDR3 residues: CAISPQGYNEQFF.

The J gene is TRBJ2-7, the V gene TRBV5-1; TCRdb picks TRBD1, but there is no DNA to check that call. CDR1 SGHRS and CDR2 YFSETQ come from the germline V gene. The CDR3 totals 13 residues. CDR3 amino acids: CASSLQGPYEQYF.

The J gene is TRBJ2-1, the V gene TRBV18; TCRdb picks TRBD1, but there is no DNA to check that call. Germline CDR1 is KGHSH and CDR2 is LQKENI. The CDR3 totals 14 residues. The CDR3 sequence: CAGSLWTGGIEQFF.